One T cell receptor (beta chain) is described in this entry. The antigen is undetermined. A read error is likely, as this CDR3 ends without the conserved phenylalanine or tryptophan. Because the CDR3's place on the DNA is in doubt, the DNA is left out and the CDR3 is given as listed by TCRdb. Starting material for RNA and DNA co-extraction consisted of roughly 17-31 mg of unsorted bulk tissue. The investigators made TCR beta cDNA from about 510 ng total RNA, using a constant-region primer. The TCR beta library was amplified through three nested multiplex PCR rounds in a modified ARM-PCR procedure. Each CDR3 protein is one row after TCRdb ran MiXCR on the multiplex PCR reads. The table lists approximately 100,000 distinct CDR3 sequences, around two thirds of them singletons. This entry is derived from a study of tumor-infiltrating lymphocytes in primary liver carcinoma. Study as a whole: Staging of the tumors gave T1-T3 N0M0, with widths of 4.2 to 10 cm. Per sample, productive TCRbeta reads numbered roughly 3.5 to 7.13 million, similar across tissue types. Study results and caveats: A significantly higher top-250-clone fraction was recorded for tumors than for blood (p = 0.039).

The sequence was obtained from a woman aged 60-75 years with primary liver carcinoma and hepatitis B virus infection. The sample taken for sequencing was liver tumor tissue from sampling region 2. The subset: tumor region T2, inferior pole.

CDR3 protein: CSVTPGGLQETQYL. This chain joins TRBV29-1 and TRBJ2-5; the D call TRBD1 from the table was never checked on the DNA. CDR1 is SQVTM, CDR2 ANQGSEA, per germline. With termini counted, the CDR3 has 14 amino acids.